A selection of T cell receptor beta chains follows, all from one sample in a study of cytomegalovirus exposure and HLA in healthy donors. Some clones are missing from TCRdb's copy, which holds only in-frame ones; the method was immunoSEQ multiplex PCR. The profile shows around 160,000 clones, approximately 88% of them singletons. The sequenced sample was PBMCs. Source of these receptors: a woman between 18 and 29 years old in good health and CMV-seronegative. Each CDR3 is given with its conserved first and last residue. The D gene is left open where the match is weak. Size tells how often a clone was seen (once, few, many) or the class of an expanded clone, and some rows leave it out.

clone size: -
D gene: TRBD1
J gene: TRBJ1-2
V gene: TRBV6-1
CDR3 protein: CASSNTGEILGLTF
CDR3 DNA: TGTGCCAGCAGCAATACAGGGGAGATCCTGGGGCTCACCTTC

clone size: -
D gene: -
J gene: TRBJ2-3
V gene: TRBV5-6
CDR3 protein: CASSLTDTQYF
CDR3 DNA: TGTGCCAGCAGCCTCACAGATACGCAGTATTTT

clone size: -
D gene: -
J gene: TRBJ2-2
V gene: TRBV5-5
CDR3 protein: CASSLEGMGSWTGELFF
CDR3 DNA: TGTGCCAGCAGCTTGGAGGGGATGGGGTCTTGGACCGGGGAGCTGTTTTTT

clone size: -
D gene: -
J gene: TRBJ1-1
V gene: TRBV5-6
CDR3 protein: CASSLTENTEAFF
CDR3 DNA: TGTGCCAGCAGCTTGACAGAGAACACTGAGGCTTTCTTT

clone size: -
D gene: TRBD2
J gene: TRBJ2-1
V gene: TRBV11-2
CDR3 protein: CASSRIAGGPYNEQFF
CDR3 DNA: TGTGCCAGCAGCCGCATAGCGGGGGGCCCTTACAATGAGCAGTTCTTC

clone size: -
D gene: -
J gene: TRBJ2-2
V gene: TRBV6-4
CDR3 protein: CASSTPTGSNTGELFF
CDR3 DNA: TGTGCCAGCAGTACGCCGACAGGCTCGAACACCGGGGAGCTGTTTTTT

clone size: -
D gene: -
J gene: TRBJ1-5
V gene: TRBV19
CDR3 protein: CASSRQNNQPQHF
CDR3 DNA: TGTGCCAGTAGTAGGCAGAACAATCAGCCCCAGCATTTT

clone size: -
D gene: -
J gene: TRBJ1-1
V gene: TRBV30
CDR3 protein: CALLGSAMNTEAFF
CDR3 DNA: TGTGCCCTGCTCGGGTCAGCCATGAACACTGAAGCTTTCTTT

clone size: -
D gene: -
J gene: TRBJ1-6
V gene: TRBV5-1
CDR3 protein: CASRADSLYNSPLHF
CDR3 DNA: TGCGCCAGCAGGGCGGACAGTCTTTATAATTCACCCCTCCACTTT

clone size: -
D gene: -
J gene: TRBJ1-1
V gene: TRBV4-1
CDR3 protein: CASSQEGRVTEAFF
CDR3 DNA: TGCGCCAGCAGCCAAGAGGGGAGAGTCACTGAAGCTTTCTTT

clone size: -
D gene: -
J gene: TRBJ2-5
V gene: TRBV6-1
CDR3 protein: CASSGRDKLSETQYF
CDR3 DNA: TGTGCCAGCAGTGGACGGGACAAGCTATCGGAGACCCAGTACTTC

clone size: -
D gene: -
J gene: TRBJ1-1
V gene: TRBV15
CDR3 protein: CATSRSGFVTEAFF
CDR3 DNA: TGTGCCACCAGCAGATCCGGGTTTGTCACTGAAGCTTTCTTT

clone size: few
D gene: -
J gene: TRBJ1-4
V gene: TRBV28
CDR3 protein: CASSAPDRGIREKLFF
CDR3 DNA: TGTGCCAGCAGTGCCCCAGATCGGGGGATCAGAGAAAAACTGTTTTTT

clone size: few
D gene: -
J gene: TRBJ2-3
V gene: TRBV29-1
CDR3 protein: CSVSQGSDTQYF
CDR3 DNA: TGCAGCGTTTCTCAGGGGTCAGATACGCAGTATTTT

clone size: -
D gene: -
J gene: TRBJ2-5
V gene: TRBV27
CDR3 protein: CASSLRGGAGETQYF
CDR3 DNA: TGTGCCAGCAGTTTAAGGGGGGGGGCCGGAGAGACCCAGTACTTC

clone size: -
D gene: -
J gene: TRBJ1-1
V gene: TRBV10-1
CDR3 protein: CASSDYRDGNTEAFF
CDR3 DNA: TGCGCCAGCAGTGACTACCGTGATGGGAACACTGAAGCTTTCTTT

clone size: -
D gene: TRBD1
J gene: TRBJ1-1
V gene: TRBV6-1
CDR3 protein: CASSESGGRTEAFF
CDR3 DNA: TGTGCCAGCAGTGAATCAGGGGGGAGAACTGAAGCTTTCTTT

clone size: few
D gene: -
J gene: TRBJ1-1
V gene: TRBV11-2
CDR3 protein: CASSAGVTEAFF
CDR3 DNA: TGTGCCAGCAGCGCCGGGGTGACTGAAGCTTTCTTT

clone size: once
D gene: TRBD1
J gene: TRBJ2-7
V gene: TRBV27
CDR3 protein: CASRETGVSSYEQYF
CDR3 DNA: TGTGCCAGCAGGGAGACAGGGGTCAGCTCCTACGAGCAGTACTTC

clone size: -
D gene: TRBD1
J gene: TRBJ2-2
V gene: TRBV27
CDR3 protein: CASSPGTANTGELFF
CDR3 DNA: TGTGCCAGCAGCCCCGGGACAGCAAACACCGGGGAGCTGTTTTTT

clone size: -
D gene: -
J gene: TRBJ2-7
V gene: TRBV6-5
CDR3 protein: CASSKNRVGEQYF
CDR3 DNA: TGTGCCAGCAGTAAAAACAGGGTCGGTGAGCAGTACTTC

clone size: -
D gene: -
J gene: TRBJ2-3
V gene: TRBV11-3
CDR3 protein: CASSLGKGGGTDTQYF
CDR3 DNA: TGTGCCAGCAGCTTGGGGAAGGGGGGGGGCACAGATACGCAGTATTTT

clone size: -
D gene: TRBD1
J gene: TRBJ2-2
V gene: TRBV11-1
CDR3 protein: CASSPDITTGGDTGELFF
CDR3 DNA: TGTGCCAGCAGTCCTGACATCACGACAGGGGGCGACACCGGGGAGCTGTTTTTT

clone size: -
D gene: TRBD1
J gene: TRBJ1-1
V gene: TRBV6-1
CDR3 protein: CASSERGLTEAFF
CDR3 DNA: TGTGCCAGCAGTGAAAGGGGGCTCACTGAAGCTTTCTTT

clone size: -
D gene: -
J gene: TRBJ2-4
V gene: TRBV19
CDR3 protein: CASSPFKNIQYF
CDR3 DNA: TGTGCCAGTAGTCCGTTCAAAAACATTCAGTACTTC

clone size: -
D gene: TRBD1
J gene: TRBJ2-7
V gene: TRBV11-2
CDR3 protein: CASSLGQGRREQYF
CDR3 DNA: TGTGCCAGCAGCCTCGGACAGGGGAGGCGCGAGCAGTACTTC

clone size: -
D gene: TRBD1
J gene: TRBJ1-1
V gene: TRBV19
CDR3 protein: CASSIWDRGLNTEAFF
CDR3 DNA: TGTGCCAGTAGTATTTGGGACAGGGGATTGAACACTGAAGCTTTCTTT

clone size: -
D gene: TRBD1
J gene: TRBJ1-6
V gene: TRBV7-9
CDR3 protein: CASSAPGYVMTGFNSPLHF
CDR3 DNA: TGTGCCAGCAGCGCCCCCGGATATGTAATGACAGGGTTTAACTCACCCCTCCACTTT

clone size: -
D gene: TRBD2
J gene: TRBJ2-1
V gene: TRBV5-1
CDR3 protein: CASSSLSGGTYNEQFF
CDR3 DNA: TGCGCCAGCAGCTCCCTTAGCGGGGGGACCTACAATGAGCAGTTCTTC

clone size: few
D gene: -
J gene: TRBJ2-7
V gene: TRBV18
CDR3 protein: CASSPITGDYEQYF
CDR3 DNA: TGTGCCAGCTCACCGATTACAGGAGACTACGAGCAGTACTTC

clone size: -
D gene: TRBD1
J gene: TRBJ2-7
V gene: TRBV29-1
CDR3 protein: CSVRDRVRYEQYF
CDR3 DNA: TGCAGCGTTCGGGACAGGGTGCGGTACGAGCAGTACTTC

clone size: once
D gene: TRBD1
J gene: TRBJ1-2
V gene: TRBV19
CDR3 protein: CASSSAVTGGVYGYTF
CDR3 DNA: TGTGCCAGTAGTAGCGCCGTAACAGGGGGCGTATATGGCTACACCTTC

clone size: -
D gene: TRBD2
J gene: TRBJ2-5
V gene: TRBV5-1
CDR3 protein: CASSPGGQETQYF
CDR3 DNA: TGCGCCAGCTCCCCCGGGGGGCAAGAGACCCAGTACTTC

clone size: -
D gene: TRBD2
J gene: TRBJ2-5
V gene: TRBV5-4
CDR3 protein: CASSLALAGGQETQYF
CDR3 DNA: TGTGCCAGCAGCTTGGCACTAGCGGGGGGGCAAGAGACCCAGTACTTC

clone size: -
D gene: -
J gene: TRBJ2-1
V gene: TRBV6-6
CDR3 protein: CASSPRGREQFF
CDR3 DNA: TGTGCCAGCAGTCCCCGGGGAAGGGAGCAGTTCTTC

clone size: -
D gene: -
J gene: TRBJ1-4
V gene: TRBV7-9
CDR3 protein: CASSHRALNEKLFF
CDR3 DNA: TGTGCCAGCAGCCACAGGGCTCTCAATGAAAAACTGTTTTTT

clone size: -
D gene: TRBD1
J gene: TRBJ2-7
V gene: TRBV7-3
CDR3 protein: CASSPGTGPNEQYF
CDR3 DNA: TGTGCCAGCAGCCCCGGGACAGGGCCCAACGAGCAGTACTTC

clone size: -
D gene: -
J gene: TRBJ1-2
V gene: TRBV4-1
CDR3 protein: CASSQDRVLNYGYTF
CDR3 DNA: TGCGCCAGCAGCCAAGACAGGGTGCTAAACTATGGCTACACCTTC

clone size: -
D gene: -
J gene: TRBJ2-7
V gene: TRBV28
CDR3 protein: CASSLRGYEQYF
CDR3 DNA: TGTGCCAGCAGTTTAAGGGGCTACGAGCAGTACTTC

clone size: -
D gene: TRBD2
J gene: TRBJ2-7
V gene: TRBV6-5
CDR3 protein: CASRGLGLAVAEQYF
CDR3 DNA: TGTGCCAGCAGGGGACTTGGACTAGCAGTCGCCGAGCAGTACTTC

clone size: few
D gene: TRBD1
J gene: TRBJ2-3
V gene: TRBV25-1
CDR3 protein: CASSDSRDSLSSTDTQYF
CDR3 DNA: TGTGCCAGCAGTGACAGCCGGGACAGCCTTTCTAGCACAGATACGCAGTATTTT

clone size: -
D gene: -
J gene: TRBJ2-5
V gene: TRBV10-2
CDR3 protein: CASSSSGGWGETQYF
CDR3 DNA: TGCGCCAGCAGCTCCAGTGGGGGGTGGGGAGAGACCCAGTACTTC

clone size: -
D gene: -
J gene: TRBJ2-7
V gene: TRBV9
CDR3 protein: CASTRGLNSYEQYF
CDR3 DNA: TGTGCCAGCACTAGAGGCTTGAACTCCTACGAGCAGTACTTC

clone size: -
D gene: TRBD1
J gene: TRBJ1-4
V gene: TRBV18
CDR3 protein: CASSHGQGALEKLFF
CDR3 DNA: TGTGCCAGCTCCCACGGACAGGGGGCGCTTGAAAAACTGTTTTTT

clone size: -
D gene: TRBD2
J gene: TRBJ2-5
V gene: TRBV4-1
CDR3 protein: CASSQRSGGAETQYF
CDR3 DNA: TGCGCCAGCAGCCAAAGAAGCGGGGGGGCGGAGACCCAGTACTTC

clone size: -
D gene: TRBD1
J gene: TRBJ1-4
V gene: TRBV7-9
CDR3 protein: CSSSLAQGANEKLFF
CDR3 DNA: TGTTCCAGCAGCTTAGCGCAGGGGGCTAATGAAAAACTGTTTTTT